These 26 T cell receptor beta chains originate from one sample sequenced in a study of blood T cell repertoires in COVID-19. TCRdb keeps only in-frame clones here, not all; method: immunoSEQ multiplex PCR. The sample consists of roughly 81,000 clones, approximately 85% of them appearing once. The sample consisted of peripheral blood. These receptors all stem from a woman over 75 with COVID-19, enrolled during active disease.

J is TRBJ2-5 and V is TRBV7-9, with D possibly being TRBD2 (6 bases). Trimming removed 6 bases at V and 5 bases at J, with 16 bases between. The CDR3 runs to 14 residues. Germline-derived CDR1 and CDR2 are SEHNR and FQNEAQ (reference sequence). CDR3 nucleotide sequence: TGTGCCAGCAGACCTACAGGTGGGGGGGAGACCCAGTACTTC. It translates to CASRPTGGGETQYF.

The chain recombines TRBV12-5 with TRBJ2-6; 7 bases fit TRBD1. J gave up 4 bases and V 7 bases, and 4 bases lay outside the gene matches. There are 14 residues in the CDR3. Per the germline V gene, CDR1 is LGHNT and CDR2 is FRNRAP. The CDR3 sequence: CASAPGQGANVLTF. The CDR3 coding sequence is TGTGCTAGTGCCCCGGGACAGGGGGCCAACGTCCTGACTTTC.

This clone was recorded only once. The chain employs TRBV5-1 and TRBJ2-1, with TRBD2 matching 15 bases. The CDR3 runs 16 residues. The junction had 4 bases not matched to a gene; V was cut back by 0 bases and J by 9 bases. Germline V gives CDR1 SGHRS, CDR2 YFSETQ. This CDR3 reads CASSLGGTSGRREQFF. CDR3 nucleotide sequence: TGCGCCAGCAGCTTGGGAGGGACTAGCGGGAGGCGTGAGCAGTTCTTC.

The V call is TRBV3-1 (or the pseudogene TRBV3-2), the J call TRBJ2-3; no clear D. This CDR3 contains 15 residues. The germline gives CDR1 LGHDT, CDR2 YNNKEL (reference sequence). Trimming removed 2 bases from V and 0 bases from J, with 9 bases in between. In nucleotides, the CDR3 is TGTGCCAGCAGCCAATTCCAGGATAGCACAGATACGCAGTATTTT. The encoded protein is CASSQFQDSTDTQYF.

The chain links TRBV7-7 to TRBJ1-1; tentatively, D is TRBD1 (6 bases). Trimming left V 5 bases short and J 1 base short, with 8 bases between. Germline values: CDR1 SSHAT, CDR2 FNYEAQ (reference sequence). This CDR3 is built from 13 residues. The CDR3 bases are TGTGCCAGCAGCAAGGACAGGAACACTGAAGCTTTCTTT. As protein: CASSKDRNTEAFF.

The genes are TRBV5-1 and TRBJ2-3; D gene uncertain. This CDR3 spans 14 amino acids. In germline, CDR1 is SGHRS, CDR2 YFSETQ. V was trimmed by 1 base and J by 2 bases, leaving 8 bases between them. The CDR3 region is CASSLNSFTDTQYF. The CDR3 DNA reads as TGCGCCAGCAGCTTGAACAGCTTCACAGATACGCAGTATTTT.

The CDR3 reads CAIMVAESDTQYF. The CDR3 region has the DNA TGTGCCATCATGGTAGCGGAGTCAGATACGCAGTATTTT. The genes are TRBV10-3 and TRBJ2-3; D perhaps matches TRBD2 (6 bases). CDR1 and CDR2 (germline): ENHRY, SYGVKD. The CDR3 runs to 13 residues. V lost 7 bases, J lost 4 bases, and 12 bases lay in between.

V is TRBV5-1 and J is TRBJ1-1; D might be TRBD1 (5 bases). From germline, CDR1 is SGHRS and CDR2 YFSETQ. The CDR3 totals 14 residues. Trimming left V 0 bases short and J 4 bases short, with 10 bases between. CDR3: CASSLGGGVTEAFF. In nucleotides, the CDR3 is TGCGCCAGCAGCTTGGGTGGGGGGGTCACTGAAGCTTTCTTT.

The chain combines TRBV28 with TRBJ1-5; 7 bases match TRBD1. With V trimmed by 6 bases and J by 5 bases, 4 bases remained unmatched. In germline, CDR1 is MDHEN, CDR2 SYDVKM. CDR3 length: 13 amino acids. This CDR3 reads CASRGDRYQPQHF. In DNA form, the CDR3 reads TGTGCCAGCAGGGGGGACAGATATCAGCCCCAGCATTTT. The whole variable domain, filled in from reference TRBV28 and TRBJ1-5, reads DVKVTQSSRYLVKRTGEKVFLECVQDMDHENMFWYRQDPGLGLRLIYFSYDVKMKEKGDIPEGYSVSREKKERFSLILESASTNQTSMYLCASRGDRYQPQHFGDGTRLSIL.

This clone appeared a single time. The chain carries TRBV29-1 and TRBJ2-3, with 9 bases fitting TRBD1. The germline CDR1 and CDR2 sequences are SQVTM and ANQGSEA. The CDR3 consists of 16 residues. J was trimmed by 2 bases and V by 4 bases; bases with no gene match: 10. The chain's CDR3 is CSVAQGARTLTDTQYF. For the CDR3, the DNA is TGCAGCGTTGCACAGGGGGCGCGAACCCTCACAGATACGCAGTATTTT.

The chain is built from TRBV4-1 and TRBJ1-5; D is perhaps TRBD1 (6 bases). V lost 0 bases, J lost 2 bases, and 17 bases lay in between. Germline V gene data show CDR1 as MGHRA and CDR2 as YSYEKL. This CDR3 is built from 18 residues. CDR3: CASSQDPWTVGGNQPQHF. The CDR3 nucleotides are TGCGCCAGCAGCCAAGATCCATGGACAGTTGGGGGCAATCAGCCCCAGCATTTT.

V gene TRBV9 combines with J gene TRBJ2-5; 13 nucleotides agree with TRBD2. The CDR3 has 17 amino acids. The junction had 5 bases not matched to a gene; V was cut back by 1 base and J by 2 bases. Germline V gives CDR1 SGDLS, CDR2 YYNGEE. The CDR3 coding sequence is TGTGCCAGCAGCGTACACTCGGGACTAGCGGGGCAAGAGACCCAGTACTTC. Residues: CASSVHSGLAGQETQYF.

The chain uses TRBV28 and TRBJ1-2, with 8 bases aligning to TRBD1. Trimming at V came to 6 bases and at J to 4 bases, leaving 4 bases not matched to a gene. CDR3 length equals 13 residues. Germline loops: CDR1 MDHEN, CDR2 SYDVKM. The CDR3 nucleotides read TGTGCCAGCAGGGACAGGGCCGGCTATGGCTACACCTTC. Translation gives CASRDRAGYGYTF.

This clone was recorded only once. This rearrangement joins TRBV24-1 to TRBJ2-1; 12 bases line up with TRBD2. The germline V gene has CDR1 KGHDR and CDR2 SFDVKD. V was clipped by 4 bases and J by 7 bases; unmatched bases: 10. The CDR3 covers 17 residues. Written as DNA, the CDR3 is TGTGCCACCAGTGACCCCGCTAGCGGGAGGGCCTCTAATGAGCAGTTCTTC. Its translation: CATSDPASGRASNEQFF.

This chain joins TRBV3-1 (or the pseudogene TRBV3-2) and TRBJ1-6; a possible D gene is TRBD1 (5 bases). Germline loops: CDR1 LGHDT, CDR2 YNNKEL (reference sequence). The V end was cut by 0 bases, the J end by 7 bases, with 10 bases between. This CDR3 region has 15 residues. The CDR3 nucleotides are TGTGCCAGCAGCCAAGACAGGGTAGGAAATTCACCCCTCCACTTT. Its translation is CASSQDRVGNSPLHF.

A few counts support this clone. CDR3 residues: CASSDHSGGDNEQFF. As DNA, the CDR3 is TGTGCCAGCAGTGATCATAGCGGGGGGGACAATGAGCAGTTCTTC. V is TRBV2 and J is TRBJ2-1; 11 bases match TRBD2. The CDR3 covers 15 residues. Looked up from germline, CDR1 is SNHLY and CDR2 is FYNNEI. V shed 3 bases and J 5 bases; nucleotides not matched to a gene: 3.

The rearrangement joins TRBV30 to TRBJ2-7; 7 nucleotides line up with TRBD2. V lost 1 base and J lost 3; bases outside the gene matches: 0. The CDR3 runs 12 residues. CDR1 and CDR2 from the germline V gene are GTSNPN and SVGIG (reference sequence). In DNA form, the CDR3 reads TGTGCCTGGAGTGCTAGCGGCTACGAGCAGTACTTC. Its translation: CAWSASGYEQYF.

The CDR3 loop reads CAITPTGAPYGYTF. The CDR3 DNA follows: TGTGCCATCACCCCGACAGGAGCCCCCTATGGCTACACCTTC. The rearrangement links TRBV10-3 to TRBJ1-2; D is possibly TRBD1 (6 bases). V was pared by 7 bases and J by 4 bases, with 16 bases between. The CDR3 has 14 amino acids. Germline values: CDR1 ENHRY, CDR2 SYGVKD.

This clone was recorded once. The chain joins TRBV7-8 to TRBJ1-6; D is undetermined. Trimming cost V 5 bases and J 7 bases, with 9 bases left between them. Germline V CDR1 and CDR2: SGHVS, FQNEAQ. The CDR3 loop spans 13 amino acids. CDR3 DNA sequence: TGTGCCAGCAGCCCATCTCGGAATTCACCCCTCCACTTT. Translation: CASSPSRNSPLHF. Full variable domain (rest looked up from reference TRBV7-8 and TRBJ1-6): GAGVSQSPRYKVAKRGQDVALRCDPISGHVSLFWYQQALGQGPEFLTYFQNEAQLDKSGLPSDRFFAERPEGSVSTLKIQRTQQEDSAVYLCASSPSRNSPLHFGNGTRLTVT.

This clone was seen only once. The CDR3 nucleotides are TGTGCCACCAGTGATTCCTCCTATGGAGGCAGGGGGCCAGATACGCAGTATTTT. Translating gives CATSDSSYGGRGPDTQYF. The chain carries TRBV24-1 and TRBJ2-3; TRBD1 aligns across 8 bases. Trimming at V came to 2 bases and at J to 4 bases, leaving 13 bases not matched to a gene. The length of the CDR3 is 18 residues. The germline CDR1 and CDR2 sequences are KGHDR and SFDVKD.

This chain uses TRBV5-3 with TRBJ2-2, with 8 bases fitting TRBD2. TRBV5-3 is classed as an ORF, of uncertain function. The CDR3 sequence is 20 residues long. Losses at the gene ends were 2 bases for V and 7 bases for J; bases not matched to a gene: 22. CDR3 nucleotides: TGTGCCAGAAGCTTCTGTGGCGGGGGGACCCACTTGCCGTGCGGCGGGGAGCTGTTTTTT. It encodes CARSFCGGGTHLPCGGELFF.

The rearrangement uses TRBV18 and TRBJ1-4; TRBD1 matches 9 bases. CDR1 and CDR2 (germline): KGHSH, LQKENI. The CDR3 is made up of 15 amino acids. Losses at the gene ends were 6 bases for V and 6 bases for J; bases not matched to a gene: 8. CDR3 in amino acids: CASSPGQGFDEKLFF. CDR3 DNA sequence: TGTGCCAGCTCCCCGGGACAGGGATTTGATGAAAAACTGTTTTTT.

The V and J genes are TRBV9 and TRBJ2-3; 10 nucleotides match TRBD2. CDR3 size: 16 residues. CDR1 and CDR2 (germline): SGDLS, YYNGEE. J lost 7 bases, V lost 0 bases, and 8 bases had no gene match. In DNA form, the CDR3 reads TGTGCCAGCAGCGTAGTTCAGCGGGGGGGCCTAAATACGCAGTATTTT. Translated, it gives CASSVVQRGGLNTQYF.

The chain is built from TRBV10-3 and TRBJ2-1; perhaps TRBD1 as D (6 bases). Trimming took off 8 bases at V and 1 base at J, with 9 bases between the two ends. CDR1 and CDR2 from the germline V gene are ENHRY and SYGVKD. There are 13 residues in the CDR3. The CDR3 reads CAIGGGSYNEQFF. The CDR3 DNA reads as TGTGCCATCGGGGGCGGGTCCTACAATGAGCAGTTCTTC.

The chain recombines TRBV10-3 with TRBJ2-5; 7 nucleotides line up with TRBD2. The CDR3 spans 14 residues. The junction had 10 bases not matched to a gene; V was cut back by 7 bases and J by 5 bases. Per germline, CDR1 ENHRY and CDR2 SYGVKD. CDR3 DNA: TGTGCCATCAACCCGGGACTACGAGGGGAGACCCAGTACTTC. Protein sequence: CAINPGLRGETQYF.

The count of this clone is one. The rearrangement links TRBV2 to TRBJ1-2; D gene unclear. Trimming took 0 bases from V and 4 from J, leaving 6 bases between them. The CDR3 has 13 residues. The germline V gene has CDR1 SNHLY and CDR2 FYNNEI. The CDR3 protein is CASSEAARYGYTF. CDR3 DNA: TGTGCCAGCAGTGAAGCGGCCCGCTATGGCTACACCTTC. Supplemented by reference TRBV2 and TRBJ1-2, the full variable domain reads EPEVTQTPSHQVTQMGQEVILRCVPISNHLYFYWYRQILGQKVEFLVSFYNNEISEKSEIFDDQFSVERPDGSNFTLKIRSTKLEDSAMYFCASSEAARYGYTFGSGTRLTVV.